The 22 T cell receptor beta chains reported below all come from one sample, sequenced in a study of T cell responses to AZD1222 COVID-19 vaccine. Assay: immunoSEQ multiplex PCR; the TCRdb copy retains only in-frame clones and omits some. The table shows under 150,000 clones, with under 95% occurring only once. The sample was peripheral blood, taken on day 0 of AZD1222 vaccination. These receptors all come from an adult in good health.

The CDR3: CAIPREQSTDTQYF. CDR3 bases: TGTGCCATCCCGAGGGAACAGTCCACAGATACGCAGTATTTT. The rearrangement joins TRBV2 to TRBJ2-3, with a weak D call TRBD2 (5 bases). The CDR3 loop spans 14 amino acids. Trimming stripped 10 bases from V and 2 bases from J, with 16 bases between. The germline gives CDR1 SNHLY, CDR2 FYNNEI. The complete variable domain, with remaining parts taken from reference TRBV2 and TRBJ2-3, reads EPEVTQTPSHQVTQMGQEVILRCVPISNHLYFYWYRQILGQKVEFLVSFYNNEISEKSEIFDDQFSVERPDGSNFTLKIRSTKLEDSAMYFCAIPREQSTDTQYFGPGTRLTVL.

This chain links TRBV19 with TRBJ1-3; D may be TRBD1 (5 bases). The CDR3 totals 18 residues. Trimming stripped 7 bases from V and 0 bases from J, with 22 bases between. Germline CDR1 is LNHDA and CDR2 is SQIVND (reference sequence). The chain's CDR3 is CASTPQVGPLNSGNTIYF. The DNA of the CDR3 is TGTGCCAGTACCCCCCAGGTGGGGCCGCTTAACTCTGGAAACACCATATATTTT.

The V gene is TRBV15, the J gene TRBJ2-7, with a tentative D call TRBD2 (5 bases). V was cut by 1 base and J by 3 bases, with 7 bases left in between. Germline V lookup: CDR1 LNHNV, CDR2 YYDKDF (reference sequence). The CDR3 consists of 13 residues. DNA for the CDR3: TGTGCCACCAGCAGAGGGGAGATCTACGAGCAGTACTTC. Translated: CATSRGEIYEQYF. The whole variable domain, filled in from reference TRBV15 and TRBJ2-7, reads DAMVIQNPRYQVTQFGKPVTLSCSQTLNHNVMYWYQQKSSQAPKLLFHYYDKDFNNEADTPDNFQSRRPNTSFCFLDIRSPGLGDTAMYLCATSRGEIYEQYFGPGTRLTVT.

The rearrangement uses TRBV4-2 and TRBJ1-2, with D hard to call. The CDR3 runs 15 residues. The germline gives CDR1 LGHNA, CDR2 YNFKEQ. The ends were cut back, 2 bases at V and 0 bases at J, with 10 bases in the middle. The CDR3 is CASSQTEQANYGYTF. DNA for the CDR3: TGTGCCAGCAGCCAAACCGAGCAGGCTAACTATGGCTACACCTTC.

The chain carries TRBV13 and TRBJ2-7; 7 bases align to TRBD1. The CDR3 spans 13 residues. With V trimmed by 8 bases and J by 7 bases, 11 bases remained unmatched. CDR1 PRHDT and CDR2 FYEKMQ come from the germline V gene (reference sequence). The CDR3 region is CASRFTGDGEQYF. The DNA of the CDR3 is TGTGCCAGCCGATTTACAGGGGATGGGGAGCAGTACTTC. Using reference TRBV13 and TRBJ2-7 for the parts outside the CDR3, the full variable domain is AAGVIQSPRHLIKEKRETATLKCYPIPRHDTVYWYQQGPGQDPQFLISFYEKMQSDKGSIPDRFSAQQFSDYHSELNMSSLELGDSALYFCASRFTGDGEQYFGPGTRLTVT.

The V gene is TRBV2, the J gene TRBJ2-5, with 10 bases identical to TRBD1. V dropped 11 bases and J dropped 6; count of bases not matched to a gene: 9. CDR1 and CDR2 from the germline V gene are SNHLY and FYNNEI. This CDR3 comprises 13 residues. In DNA form, the CDR3 reads TGTGCCTTCGGGGGGGACAGGGGAAAGACCCAGTACTTC. This translates into CAFGGDRGKTQYF.

The V and J genes are TRBV3-1 (or the pseudogene TRBV3-2) and TRBJ2-2; 11 bases line up with TRBD2. The CDR3 runs 15 residues. Per germline, CDR1 LGHDT and CDR2 YNNKEL (reference sequence). Losses at the gene ends were 6 bases for V and 3 bases for J; bases not matched to a gene: 3. The CDR3 sequence: CASRLGLADTGELFF. Here the CDR3 DNA reads TGTGCCAGCAGATTGGGACTAGCGGACACCGGGGAGCTGTTTTTT.

The rearrangement joins TRBV2 to TRBJ2-7, with TRBD1 identical over 9 bases. The CDR3 sequence is 14 residues long. CDR1 is SNHLY, CDR2 FYNNEI, per germline. V lost 7 bases and J lost 0; bases outside the gene matches: 4. CDR3 sequence reads: CASIVDRGSYEQYF. Here the CDR3 DNA reads TGTGCCAGCATTGTGGACAGGGGCTCCTACGAGCAGTACTTC.

A note on this clone: The sample carries other DNA sequences with the same CDR3. This sequence joins TRBV20-1 and TRBJ1-1; D is undetermined. The CDR3 consists of 11 residues. Trimming left V 7 bases short and J 1 base short, with 7 bases between. Germline values: CDR1 DFQATT, CDR2 SNEGSKA (reference sequence). The CDR3 sequence: CSVRGNTEAFF. The DNA of the CDR3 is TGCAGTGTCAGAGGGAACACTGAAGCTTTCTTT.

The CDR3 nucleotides read TGTGCCAGCAGTTATTCTTGGGGCGCTAATGAAAAACTGTTTTTT. Translated: CASSYSWGANEKLFF. The V call is TRBV6-5, the J call TRBJ1-4, with TRBD1 as a possible D gene (5 bases). The CDR3 extends over 15 amino acids. The V and J ends lost 3 bases and 3 bases respectively, with 11 bases between them. Per germline, CDR1 MNHEY and CDR2 SVGAGI.

The V gene is TRBV7-9, the J gene TRBJ1-1; perhaps TRBD1 as D (6 bases). Trimming took 6 bases from V and 4 from J, leaving 15 bases between them. The CDR3 extends over 14 amino acids. Per germline, CDR1 SEHNR and CDR2 FQNEAQ (reference sequence). CDR3: CASSFTGFGTEAFF. CDR3 nucleotides: TGTGCCAGCAGTTTTACAGGGTTTGGCACTGAAGCTTTCTTT.

The rearrangement uses TRBV4-1 and TRBJ1-1, with D uncertain. This CDR3 comprises 14 residues. The V gene's germline CDR1 is MGHRA and CDR2 YSYEKL. Trimming left V 0 bases short and J 1 base short, with 6 bases between. The CDR3 region has the DNA TGCGCCAGCAGCCAAGAAGGCCAGAACACTGAAGCTTTCTTT. Translated, it gives CASSQEGQNTEAFF.

This clone showed up just a few times. The chain links TRBV4-3 to TRBJ1-4; D ambiguous. This CDR3 comprises 15 residues. In germline, CDR1 is LGHNA, CDR2 YSLEER. V lost 0 bases and J 5 bases, leaving 10 bases between the germline ends. In DNA, the CDR3 is TGCGCCAGCAGCCAAGAAAGCGGCCAGAATGAAAAACTGTTTTTT. Translation gives CASSQESGQNEKLFF.

The chain has TRBV2 and TRBJ2-3, with TRBD2 identical over 10 bases. V was clipped by 1 base and J by 1 base; unmatched bases: 11. The CDR3 totals 19 residues. Germline loops: CDR1 SNHLY, CDR2 FYNNEI. The CDR3: CASSEDTSGNLIRTDTQYF. The DNA for the CDR3 is TGTGCCAGCAGTGAAGATACTAGCGGGAATCTTATTCGCACAGATACGCAGTATTTT.

The gene calls are TRBV15 and TRBJ2-5; D is unclear. V was clipped by 4 bases and J by 6 bases, with 6 bases between them. The CDR3 is 11 residues long. Germline CDR1 LNHNV, CDR2 YYDKDF (reference sequence). In DNA form, the CDR3 reads TGTGCCACCAGCAAACGACAGACCCAGTACTTC. It codes for CATSKRQTQYF.

The chain has TRBV9 and TRBJ1-1, with D perhaps matching TRBD1 (6 bases). Trimming stripped 3 bases from V and 3 bases from J, with 9 bases between. The V gene's germline CDR1 is SGDLS and CDR2 YYNGEE. The CDR3 loop spans 13 amino acids. DNA for the CDR3: TGTGCCAGCAGCGCACAGGGATACACTGAAGCTTTCTTT. The encoded protein is CASSAQGYTEAFF.

This clone has only a few counts. This chain connects TRBV28 to TRBJ2-7; possibly TRBD1 for D (5 bases). The CDR3 runs 11 residues. V was cut by 7 bases and J by 4 bases, with 8 bases left in between. Germline V gene data show CDR1 as MDHEN and CDR2 as SYDVKM. CDR3 DNA sequence: TGTGCCAGCACAGGGTCTTACGAGCAGTACTTC. It codes for CASTGSYEQYF.

The chain uses TRBV6-1 and TRBJ2-1; TRBD1 matches 11 bases. CDR1 is MNHNS and CDR2 is SASEGT in the germline V gene. V shed 0 bases, J shed 7 bases, and the junction held 5 bases outside the gene matches. The CDR3 is 16 amino acids. CDR3 sequence (DNA): TGTGCCAGCAGTGAAGCAGGGACAGGGGGTAGGAATGAGCAGTTCTTC. Amino acids: CASSEAGTGGRNEQFF.

A few counts support this clone. The chain joins TRBV6-5 to TRBJ2-7, with TRBD2 matching over 10 bases. The CDR3 totals 15 residues. CDR1 MNHEY and CDR2 SVGAGI come from the germline V gene. V dropped 5 bases and J dropped 6; count of bases not matched to a gene: 10. In DNA form, the CDR3 reads TGTGCCAGCAGTACAGTAGCGGGAGGCCCCAGCGAGCAGTACTTC. This encodes CASSTVAGGPSEQYF.

This chain links TRBV28 with TRBJ2-1, with TRBD1 matching 8 bases. With V trimmed by 6 bases and J by 4 bases, 26 bases remained unmatched. Germline CDR1 and CDR2: MDHEN and SYDVKM. There are 21 residues in the CDR3. CDR3 sequence: CASRFHPARGPPLFSYNEQFF. The CDR3 DNA is TGTGCCAGCAGATTTCATCCGGCCAGGGGGCCCCCTCTCTTTTCATACAATGAGCAGTTCTTC.

V and J are TRBV5-1 and TRBJ2-1; D might be TRBD2 (7 bases). The germline gives CDR1 SGHRS, CDR2 YFSETQ. Trimming removed 0 bases at V and 8 bases at J, with 15 bases between. The CDR3 loop spans 15 amino acids. DNA for the CDR3: TGCGCCAGCAGCTTGGAACGGGGGGCGGGCGATGAGCAGTTCTTC. This sequence encodes CASSLERGAGDEQFF. The variable domain in full, with the rest retrieved from reference TRBV5-1 and TRBJ2-1, is KAGVTQTPRYLIKTRGQQVTLSCSPISGHRSVSWYQQTPGQGLQFLFEYFSETQRNKGNFPGRFSGRQFSNSRSEMNVSTLELGDSALYLCASSLERGAGDEQFFGPGTRLTVL.

The V call is TRBV18, the J call TRBJ1-1; D perhaps matches TRBD1 (5 bases). Trimming shortened V by 2 bases and J by 6 bases, and 7 bases separated the two germline ends. CDR1 KGHSH and CDR2 LQKENI come from the germline V gene. The CDR3 runs 12 residues. The DNA for the CDR3 is TGTGCCAGCTCACCAACGGGGCCTGAAGCTTTCTTT. Protein product: CASSPTGPEAFF.